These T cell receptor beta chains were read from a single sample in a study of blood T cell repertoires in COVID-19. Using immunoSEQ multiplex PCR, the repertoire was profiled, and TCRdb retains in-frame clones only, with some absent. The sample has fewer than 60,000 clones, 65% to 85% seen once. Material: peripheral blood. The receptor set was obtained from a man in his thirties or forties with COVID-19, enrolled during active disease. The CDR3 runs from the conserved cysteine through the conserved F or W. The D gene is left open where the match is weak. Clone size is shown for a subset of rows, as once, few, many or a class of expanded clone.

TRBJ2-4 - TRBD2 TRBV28 CASSSGGSGRLAKNIQYF TGTGCCAGCAGTTCCGGTGGTAGCGGGAGACTAGCCAAAAACATTCAGTACTTC
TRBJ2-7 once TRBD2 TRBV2 CASSGRLAGVGDEQYF TGTGCCAGCAGTGGACGACTAGCGGGAGTTGGCGACGAGCAGTACTTC
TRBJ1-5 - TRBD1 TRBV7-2 CASSLQGQTSNQPQHF TGTGCCAGCAGCTTACAGGGACAGACTAGCAATCAGCCCCAGCATTTT
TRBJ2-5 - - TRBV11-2 CASSLDRGGETQYF TGTGCCAGCAGCTTAGATAGGGGTGGGGAGACCCAGTACTTC
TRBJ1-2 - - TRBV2 CASSRRIDSNYGYTF TGTGCCAGCAGTCGACGGATTGACAGTAACTATGGCTACACCTTC
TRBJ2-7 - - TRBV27 CASSLQASYEQYF TGTGCCAGCAGTCTTCAGGCATCCTACGAGCAGTACTTC
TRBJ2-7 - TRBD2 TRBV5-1 CASSAWTSGNEQYF TGCGCCAGCAGCGCTTGGACTAGCGGGAACGAGCAGTACTTC
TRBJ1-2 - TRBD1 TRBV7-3 CASSHPTGGDGYTF TGTGCCAGCAGCCACCCGACAGGGGGGGATGGCTACACCTTC
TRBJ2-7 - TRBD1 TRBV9 CASSAGTGGGNEQYF TGTGCCAGCAGCGCCGGGACAGGGGGCGGGAACGAGCAGTACTTC
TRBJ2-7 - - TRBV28 CASSLSDTQGAYEQYF TGTGCCAGCAGTTTATCTGACACACAGGGTGCCTACGAGCAGTACTTC
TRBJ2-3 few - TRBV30 CAWRPGVTRTRTTDTQYF TGTGCCTGGAGGCCCGGCGTCACCCGCACTAGGACCACAGATACGCAGTATTTT
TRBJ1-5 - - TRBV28 CASSFLDSSNQPQHF TGTGCCAGCAGTTTTCTCGACAGTAGCAATCAGCCCCAGCATTTT
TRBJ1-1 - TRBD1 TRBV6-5 CASTPGQGSAFF TGTGCCAGCACCCCAGGACAGGGGTCAGCTTTCTTT
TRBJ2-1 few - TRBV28 CASSRRDPSYNEQFF TGTGCCAGCAGTCGGCGGGACCCCTCCTACAATGAGCAGTTCTTC
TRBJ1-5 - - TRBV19 CASSIVTGNQPQHF TGTGCCAGTAGTATCGTCACTGGCAATCAGCCCCAGCATTTT
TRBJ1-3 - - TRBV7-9 CAERPALSGNTIYF TGTGCCGAGCGCCCGGCCCTCTCTGGAAACACCATATATTTT
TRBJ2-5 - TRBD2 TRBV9 CASSPGLAVGQETQYF TGTGCCAGCAGCCCCGGACTAGCCGTCGGGCAAGAGACCCAGTACTTC
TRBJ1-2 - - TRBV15 CATSREWQGNYGYTF TGTGCCACCAGCAGAGAATGGCAGGGCAACTATGGCTACACCTTC
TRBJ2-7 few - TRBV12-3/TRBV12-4 CASSRLYEQYF TGTGCCAGCAGCCGACTCTACGAGCAGTACTTC
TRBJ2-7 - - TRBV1 CTSSHNTSKQYF TGCACCAGCAGCCACAACACCTCCAAGCAGTACTTC
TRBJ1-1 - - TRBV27 CASSLFGMGGMNTEAFF TGTGCCAGCAGTTTATTCGGGATGGGCGGAATGAACACTGAAGCTTTCTTT
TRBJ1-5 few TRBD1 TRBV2 CASSFLTGGNQPQHF TGTGCCAGCAGTTTTTTAACAGGGGGCAATCAGCCCCAGCATTTT
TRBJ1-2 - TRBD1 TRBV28 CASTEGTGDGYTF TGTGCCAGCACCGAAGGGACAGGGGATGGCTACACCTTC
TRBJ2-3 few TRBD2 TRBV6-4 CASSERETDTQYF TGTGCCAGCAGTGAGCGGGAGACAGATACGCAGTATTTT
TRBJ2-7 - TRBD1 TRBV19 CASSTHGDRGDAEQYF TGTGCCAGTAGTACCCACGGGGACAGGGGGGACGCCGAGCAGTACTTC